This entry features one TCR beta chain sequence. Its recognized antigen is unknown. The record has no base qualities; no much larger clone is one base away. The CDR3 regions of human TCRbeta chains were analyzed by immunosequencing. The original methods were these. TCRs in the repertoires were compared against a reference library of SARS-CoV-2-specific TCRs that had been generated with the MIRA antigen-specificity platform. Breadth was defined as the fraction of unique TCRs that were SARS-CoV-2-associated, and depth was defined as the fraction of total T cells that were SARS-CoV-2-associated. Using the MIRA data, each spike-specific TCR was assigned both to the spike region to which the TCR was reactive and to a CD4 or CD8 class. Log10-transformed breadth and depth values were compared by one-way ANOVA with Sidak's multiple comparisons tests. Entries here come from immuneACCESS through TCRdb and include only in-frame sequences with V and J called. Some clones fail to appear in such tables; in the studies checked, an unresolved V gene covers under half of the shortfall, and the cause of the remainder is unknown. V, J and clone size reflect that table, while D and trimming were determined from the DNA. The sample table records 250,000 to 300,000 clones; about 94% of these occur just once. Clones ranked in the top ten supply around 0.57% of the sample.

Between the V and J ends, shortened by 4 bases and 7 bases respectively, the junction contains 13 bases. The CDR3 measures 14 amino acids from cysteine to phenylalanine. This entry keeps only the CDR3 DNA: 42 bases, framed from base 1. The germline V gene encodes CDR1 KGHDR and CDR2 SFDVKD. The sample's time point label, decoded: about 28 days (+/-7) after the second vaccine dose. AZD1222 recipients given second doses at about 4 weeks or at about 12 weeks were pooled, since spike-specific TCR depth and breadth were not found to differ between the two schedules. Samples from vaccinated people were obtained from the UK trials COV001 and COV002, which included a single-blind randomized controlled phase 2/3 trial of AZD1222 (ChAdOx1 nCoV-19) in healthy adults. For TCRbeta chain sequencing, PBMC samples were collected from trial participants at day 0 and at day 28 after the second dose. The data belong to a study of T cell responses to AZD1222 COVID-19 vaccine (dated by TCRdb to the early 2020s). Background for the entire study: TCR sequencing was performed for about 250 trial participants, of whom 200 to 210 were given two doses of AZD1222 and around 26 were given two doses of MenACWY control vaccine. Enrollment into the trials was organized by age into subgroups of 18-55, 56-69 and 70-plus years, and those subgroups contained roughly 150, 30 and 60 TCR-sequenced participants, respectively.

General study outcomes and caveats: Epitopes outside the regions mutated in the B.1.351 and B.1.1.7 variants were reportedly recognized by nearly half of the unique spike-specific TCRs. Most participants were white British and females outnumbered males, and the authors suggested that clonal diversity may have been underestimated. No day 14 peak-response samples were available, so repertoires were characterized only after the peak T cell response. CD4 TCRs associated with the vaccine covered the entire spike protein, and the dominant responses were in regions 160-218 and 743-854. The 56-69-year group was small, and its depth increase did not reach significance, likely because of low power. A significant rise in spike-specific TCR breadth and depth was observed after two AZD1222 doses relative to day 0 and relative to MenACWY recipients. Conclusions about previously exposed vaccinees were limited because only a handful of AZD1222 recipients were SARS-CoV-2 seropositive at baseline.

This TCR came from an adult who received the AZD1222 COVID-19 vaccine. The input for sequencing was peripheral blood, taken 28 days after the second AZD1222 dose. This chain joins TRBV24-1 to TRBJ2-1; the D region possibly corresponds to TRBD1 (6 bases align). Here is the DNA: TGTGCCACCAGTGACACCGGGACAAGGAATGAGCAGTTCTTC. It codes for CATSDTGTRNEQFF.